These 26 T cell receptor beta chains came from one sample sequenced in a study of T cell responses to AZD1222 COVID-19 vaccine. Profiling relied on immunoSEQ multiplex PCR, and the TCRdb table lists in-frame clones only, not all of them. The sample consists of about 140,000 clones, roughly 90% of them appearing once. The starting material was peripheral blood, obtained on day 0 of AZD1222 vaccination. The receptor source for this set is an adult in good health.

This chain uses TRBV7-9 with TRBJ1-1; 10 nucleotides agree with TRBD1. The CDR3 extends over 17 amino acids. The junction had 10 bases not matched to a gene; V was cut back by 5 bases and J by 1 base. Germline V gene lookup returns CDR1 SEHNR and CDR2 FQNEAQ (reference sequence). CDR3 protein: CASSPGWDRGRNTEAFF. DNA of the CDR3: TGTGCCAGCAGCCCAGGATGGGACAGGGGCCGGAACACTGAAGCTTTCTTT.

The gene calls are TRBV7-6 and TRBJ2-7; 7 positions match TRBD2. V was clipped by 5 bases and J by 1 base; unmatched bases: 8. The CDR3 sequence is 15 residues long. Germline V gene sequence: CDR1 SGHVS, CDR2 FNYEAQ. This chain's CDR3 is CASSLGPGGSYEQYF. CDR3 coding DNA: TGTGCCAGCAGCCTCGGACCGGGGGGATCCTACGAGCAGTACTTC.

V is TRBV3-1 (or the pseudogene TRBV3-2) and J is TRBJ2-1; D is possibly TRBD2 (6 bases). The V gene's germline CDR1 is LGHDT and CDR2 YNNKEL (reference sequence). The germline V and J ends were trimmed by 1 base and 3 bases, with 10 bases remaining between them. The CDR3 has 15 residues. The DNA for the CDR3 is TGTGCCAGCAGCCAAGCAGCGGGTCGCTACAATGAGCAGTTCTTC. It translates to CASSQAAGRYNEQFF.

The CDR3 here is CAGGQGDEQFF. The CDR3 nucleotides are TGTGCCGGGGGACAGGGGGATGAGCAGTTCTTC. This chain links TRBV2 with TRBJ2-1; 11 bases are a match to TRBD1. Per germline, CDR1 SNHLY and CDR2 FYNNEI. After removal of 11 bases from V and 8 bases from J, the junction contained 2 bases not matched to a gene. The CDR3 extends over 11 amino acids. The complete variable domain, with remaining parts taken from reference TRBV2 and TRBJ2-1, reads EPEVTQTPSHQVTQMGQEVILRCVPISNHLYFYWYRQILGQKVEFLVSFYNNEISEKSEIFDDQFSVERPDGSNFTLKIRSTKLEDSAMYFCAGGQGDEQFFGPGTRLTVL.

This chain links TRBV19 with TRBJ1-6, with TRBD1 matching 10 bases. Germline CDR1 reads LNHDA; CDR2 reads SQIVND (reference sequence). CDR3 length: 15 residues. J was trimmed by 9 bases and V by 3 bases; bases with no gene match: 5. The CDR3 region has the DNA TGTGCCAGTAGTATCGCCGGGACAGGGGTTTCACCCCTCCACTTT. Amino acids: CASSIAGTGVSPLHF.

J is TRBJ2-3 and V is TRBV7-3; 12 nucleotides align to TRBD2. Trimming removed 6 bases from V and 4 bases from J; junction bases left unmatched: 5. The CDR3 is 15 amino acids. Per the germline V gene, CDR1 is SGHTA and CDR2 is FQGTGA. CDR3 DNA sequence: TGTGCCAGCAGTCCGACTAGCGGGAGTGCAGATACGCAGTATTTT. Translating it yields CASSPTSGSADTQYF.

This chain joins TRBV7-2 and TRBJ1-1, with a possible D match to TRBD1 (5 bases). The CDR3 contains 13 residues. V lost 0 bases and J 4 bases, leaving 6 bases between the germline ends. Per germline, CDR1 SGHTA and CDR2 FQGNSA. Here the CDR3 reads CASSLAQGTEAFF. CDR3 sequence (DNA): TGTGCCAGCAGCTTAGCCCAGGGCACTGAAGCTTTCTTT.

The genes are TRBV7-8 and TRBJ2-4; TRBD2 matches at 7 bases. J was trimmed by 2 bases and V by 1 base; bases with no gene match: 5. The CDR3 has 16 residues. Germline loops: CDR1 SGHVS, CDR2 FQNEAQ. CDR3 DNA sequence: TGTGCCAGCAGCTTAGGTTCGGGGGGAACCAAAAACATTCAGTACTTC. Protein sequence: CASSLGSGGTKNIQYF.

The chain recombines TRBV27 with TRBJ1-5; 7 bases are a match to TRBD1. Losses at the gene ends were 6 bases for V and 7 bases for J; bases not matched to a gene: 12. Germline V gives CDR1 MNHEY, CDR2 SMNVEV (reference sequence). The CDR3 runs to 15 residues. The CDR3 region has the DNA TGTGCCAGCAGCCCGTGGACAGGTGGGCGACAGCCCCAGCATTTT. It specifies CASSPWTGGRQPQHF.

The CDR3 region is CSGEKDGLNTEAFF. The CDR3 DNA follows: TGCAGCGGAGAAAAGGACGGACTGAACACTGAAGCTTTCTTT. The chain employs TRBV29-1 and TRBJ1-1; no definite D call. Germline CDR1 reads SQVTM; CDR2 reads ANQGSEA. The CDR3 has 14 amino acids. Trimming took off 7 bases at V and 0 bases at J, with 15 bases between the two ends.

This chain uses TRBV5-6 with TRBJ1-5; possible D gene TRBD1, 5 bases. The length of the CDR3 is 16 residues. The ends were cut back, 2 bases at V and 3 bases at J, with 15 bases in the middle. The germline gives CDR1 SGHDT, CDR2 YYEEEE. The CDR3 region is CASSFWGSALNQPQHF. Here the CDR3 DNA reads TGTGCCAGCAGCTTTTGGGGCTCAGCACTCAATCAGCCCCAGCATTTT.

The rearrangement joins TRBV19 to TRBJ1-2, with 9 bases that match TRBD1. The CDR3 runs to 11 residues. The V segment lost 6 bases and the J segment 8 bases; nucleotides outside the gene matches: 1. Germline-derived CDR1 and CDR2 are LNHDA and SQIVND (reference sequence). The CDR3 DNA sequence: TGTGCCAGTAGAACAGGGGGCGGCTACACCTTC. It is translated as CASRTGGGYTF.

This clone is medium-sized in the sample. The J gene is TRBJ2-3, the V gene TRBV13; 9 bases align to TRBD2. The CDR3 runs to 16 residues. CDR1 and CDR2 (germline): PRHDT, FYEKMQ (reference sequence). Trimming took 1 base from V and 4 from J; bases not matched to a gene: 6. The CDR3 loop is CASSLEAGGPADTQYF. The CDR3 DNA follows: TGTGCCAGCAGCTTAGAAGCGGGAGGTCCGGCAGATACGCAGTATTTT.

J is TRBJ2-1 and V is TRBV2, with 7 positions matching TRBD2. CDR3 length equals 16 residues. V gave up 3 bases and J gave up 0 bases; unmatched junction bases: 5. Germline values: CDR1 SNHLY, CDR2 FYNNEI. In DNA, the CDR3 is TGTGCCAGCAGTGACGTAAGCGGGACCTCCTACAATGAGCAGTTCTTC. It translates to CASSDVSGTSYNEQFF.

The chain is built from TRBV29-1 and TRBJ2-1, with no clear D. Per the germline V gene, CDR1 is SQVTM and CDR2 is ANQGSEA. Trimming pared 0 bases from V and 5 bases from J, leaving 20 bases between. The CDR3 has 17 residues. The CDR3 spells CSVEDPWGSQKNNEQFF. The CDR3 coding sequence is TGCAGCGTTGAAGATCCATGGGGTTCCCAAAAAAACAATGAGCAGTTCTTC.

The J gene is TRBJ2-3, the V gene TRBV12-3 or TRBV12-4; either TRBD1 or TRBD2 may fit D (5 bases each). V lost 3 bases to trimming and J lost 8 bases, with 12 bases between them. This CDR3 has 13 residues. The CDR3 spells CASSFRGRGTQYF. CDR3 bases: TGTGCCAGCAGTTTCCGGGGTAGGGGTACGCAGTATTTT.

The chain is built from TRBV27 and TRBJ1-1; TRBD1 matches at 8 bases. Germline CDR1 reads MNHEY; CDR2 reads SMNVEV (reference sequence). The trim removed 8 bases at V and 8 bases at J, leaving 4 bases unmatched. CDR3 length equals 11 residues. CDR3 nucleotides: TGTGCCAGCGGCCGGACAGGGGAAGCTTTCTTT. It specifies CASGRTGEAFF.

The chain is built from TRBV28 and TRBJ2-7, with 8 bases aligning to TRBD2. CDR1 MDHEN and CDR2 SYDVKM come from the germline V gene. The CDR3 spans 14 residues. V dropped 5 bases and J dropped 4; count of bases not matched to a gene: 7. CDR3 coding DNA: TGTGCCAGCAGTCCCGGGACTAGAGGGTACGAGCAGTACTTC. The encoded protein is CASSPGTRGYEQYF.

The V call is TRBV29-1, the J call TRBJ2-5; D possibly corresponds to TRBD2 (5 bases). Germline CDR1 is SQVTM and CDR2 is ANQGSEA. This CDR3 is built from 13 residues. V was shortened by 8 bases and J by 5 bases, with 18 bases between the two germline ends. This CDR3 reads CSIEGFRGETQYF. Written as DNA, the CDR3 is TGCAGCATAGAAGGGTTTCGCGGGGAGACCCAGTACTTC.

This clone has a single count. V and J are TRBV19 and TRBJ1-5, with D perhaps TRBD1 (6 bases). V lost 7 bases and J lost 2, with 15 bases in between. CDR1 is LNHDA and CDR2 is SQIVND in the germline V gene (reference sequence). The CDR3 sequence is 15 residues long. The CDR3 sequence: CASTHRVSGNQPQHF. In DNA, the CDR3 is TGTGCCAGTACCCACAGGGTGAGCGGCAATCAGCCCCAGCATTTT.

The gene calls are TRBV2 and TRBJ2-7; 12 nucleotides match TRBD2. Germline V gene sequence: CDR1 SNHLY, CDR2 FYNNEI. After removal of 6 bases from V and 0 bases from J, the junction contained 12 bases not matched to a gene. The CDR3 loop spans 18 amino acids. The CDR3 sequence: CASRPGLAGAESSYEQYF. CDR3 DNA sequence: TGTGCCAGCAGACCGGGACTAGCGGGCGCGGAAAGCTCCTACGAGCAGTACTTC.

This clone appeared a few times. V is TRBV6-6 and J is TRBJ1-2; 10 positions match TRBD1. V lost 5 bases, J lost 5 bases, and 8 bases stayed unmatched. The CDR3 consists of 15 residues. Germline CDR1 is MNHNY and CDR2 is SVGAGI (reference sequence). The CDR3: CASSLRDRGWYGYTF. DNA of the CDR3: TGTGCCAGCAGTCTCCGGGACAGGGGTTGGTATGGCTACACCTTC.

The J gene is TRBJ2-7, the V gene TRBV4-1; D assignment may be TRBD1 or TRBD2 (5 bases each). Trimming left V 4 bases short and J 0 bases short, with 16 bases between. Per the germline V gene, CDR1 is MGHRA and CDR2 is YSYEKL. The CDR3 is 16 residues long. The CDR3 bases are TGCGCCAGCAGCCCGCTTACGGGGACCAGCTCCTACGAGCAGTACTTC. It translates to CASSPLTGTSSYEQYF.

The chain has TRBV6-5 and TRBJ1-2, with D unclear. Trimming stripped 6 bases from V and 5 bases from J, with 10 bases between. CDR1 is MNHEY, CDR2 SVGAGI, per germline. This CDR3 spans 12 amino acids. This CDR3 reads CASSFDSYGYTF. The DNA of the CDR3 is TGTGCCAGCAGCTTCGACTCTTATGGCTACACCTTC.

This chain links TRBV5-1 with TRBJ2-7; D uncertain. Germline V gives CDR1 SGHRS, CDR2 YFSETQ. The V end was cut by 5 bases, the J end by 1 base, with 10 bases between. The CDR3 has 13 residues. In DNA form, the CDR3 reads TGCGCCAGCAGTGAAGCCCTATCCTACGAGCAGTACTTC. It yields the protein CASSEALSYEQYF.

This clone appeared once. The V call is TRBV6-2 or TRBV6-3, the J call TRBJ1-5, with a possible D match to TRBD1 (5 bases). The CDR3 contains 15 residues. The germline gives CDR1 MNHEY, CDR2 SVGEGT. V was shortened by 5 bases and J by 3 bases, with 14 bases between the two germline ends. The CDR3 spells CASSGVGHSNQPQHF. The CDR3 DNA reads as TGTGCCAGCAGTGGGGTCGGACATTCCAATCAGCCCCAGCATTTT.